This T cell receptor beta chain is from a study of blood T cells in healthy people across ages. About the research overall: Every two T cells gave about one barcoded beta molecule via template switching. Study-wide results and limits: The donors' CMV status was not determined, possibly confounding changes in expanded clonotypes.

Donation came from healthy Caucasian individuals in Russia who were aged roughly 6 to 95. A J-beta primer mix and a sample-barcoded 5' primer were used in a second PCR of roughly 6 to 12 cycles. TCRdb redid the calling of the 5' RACE reads with MiXCR, one entry per CDR3 protein. Here the sample spans 650,000 to 900,000 distinct CDR3 sequences, 55% to 65% being singletons. Worth noting for this clonotype: What it binds is unknown.

The germline V gene encodes CDR1 MGHRA and CDR2 YSYEKL. V gave up 1 base and J gave up 5 bases, with 12 bases separating them. The CDR3 covers 15 residues. Sequenced material: blood. The chain recombines TRBV4-1 with TRBJ1-5; no clear D gene. The TCR sequence derives from a man younger than 45 in good health. The CDR3 bases are TGCGCCAGCAGCCAAGGTATTAGAGCCGATCAGCCCCAGCATTTT. This gives the protein CASSQGIRADQPQHF.